This passage covers 7 T cell receptor beta chains from one sample sequenced in a study of T cells in narcolepsy. Produced via immunoSEQ multiplex PCR; TCRdb's table is partial and in-frame only. The table has under 35,000 clones, 80% seen once. The sample comprised memory (CD45RA-) CD4+ T cells from blood. These receptors were obtained from a human donor in good health.

The V call is TRBV11-3, the J call TRBJ2-3; TRBD1 or TRBD2 may be the D gene (6 bases each). The CDR3 is 14 residues long. V was trimmed by 1 base and J by 4 bases, leaving 9 bases between them. Looked up from germline, CDR1 is SGHNT and CDR2 is YENEEA. This CDR3 is CASSLGGAADTQYF. The CDR3 nucleotides read TGTGCCAGCAGCTTAGGGGGGGCTGCAGATACGCAGTATTTT.

V is TRBV5-4 and J is TRBJ2-3; possibly TRBD1 or TRBD2 for D (5 bases each). This CDR3 spans 15 amino acids. The V and J ends lost 5 bases and 3 bases respectively, with 16 bases between them. Germline V CDR1 and CDR2: SGHNT, YYREEE (reference sequence). CDR3 nucleotides: TGTGCCAGCAGTACTGGGACCACCCCGACAGATACGCAGTATTTT. This sequence encodes CASSTGTTPTDTQYF.

The V gene is TRBV28, the J gene TRBJ2-7; the match to TRBD2 covers 7 bases. Per the germline V gene, CDR1 is MDHEN and CDR2 is SYDVKM. This CDR3 has 21 amino acids. V was clipped by 1 base and J by 3 bases; unmatched bases: 24. The CDR3 loop reads CASSLSSPRAGNWGLIYEQYF. The CDR3 bases are TGTGCCAGCAGTTTATCCTCGCCGCGGGCAGGGAACTGGGGACTAATCTACGAGCAGTACTTC.

This chain uses TRBV6-1 with TRBJ1-4; no definite D call. Germline CDR1 is MNHNS and CDR2 is SASEGT. Trimming removed 7 bases at V and 0 bases at J, with 9 bases between. The length of the CDR3 is 14 residues. The CDR3 nucleotides read TGTGCCAGCAATAAGGCTGCAACTAATGAAAAACTGTTTTTT. Translating it yields CASNKAATNEKLFF.

The chain couples TRBV5-1 to TRBJ1-1; weak D call: TRBD1 (6 bases). The CDR3 consists of 13 residues. CDR1 SGHRS and CDR2 YFSETQ come from the germline V gene. V shed 4 bases and J shed 4 bases, with 11 bases lying between them. The CDR3 sequence: CASSLGGLTEAFF. As DNA, the CDR3 is TGCGCCAGCAGCCTCGGGGGGCTCACTGAAGCTTTCTTT.

This chain uses TRBV5-1 with TRBJ2-3; 11 bases agree with TRBD2. Germline trimming cut 3 bases from V and 4 bases from J; bases unmatched to any gene: 7. CDR1 and CDR2 (germline): SGHRS, YFSETQ. The CDR3 sequence is 16 residues long. CDR3 sequence: CASSYSGRALADTQYF. CDR3 in DNA: TGCGCCAGCAGCTATAGCGGGAGGGCCTTGGCAGATACGCAGTATTTT.

By sample fraction, this clone is medium-sized. The chain combines TRBV12-5 with TRBJ1-6; D is unclear. Trimming shortened V by 5 bases and J by 4 bases, and 6 bases separated the two germline ends. CDR1 is LGHNT, CDR2 FRNRAP, per germline. The CDR3 covers 13 residues. The CDR3 sequence: CASGRTYNSPLHF. The CDR3 DNA sequence: TGTGCTAGTGGTCGGACGTATAATTCACCCCTCCACTTT.